The source of this T cell receptor (beta chain) is a study of beta chain features in type 1 diabetes. Across the study: Healthy donors and patients showed comparable age, gender and cell yields.

In regard to this clone: Other DNA sequences in this sample translate to the same CDR3.

Sequenced material consisted of expressed TCRB transcripts (all of the isolated RNA was reverse transcribed). TCRdb keeps only in-frame clones here, not all; method: immunoSEQ multiplex PCR. The sample yields hundreds of thousands of clones, 30% seen once. The CDR3 is 13 residues long. The ends were cut back, 0 bases at V and 1 base at J, with 6 bases in the middle. Germline V gene data show CDR1 as GTSNPN and CDR2 as SVGIG (reference sequence). The source is a man between 18 and 29 years old in good health. The chain links TRBV30 to TRBJ2-5; D gene uncertain. The sample consisted of naive CD4+ T cells from blood. CDR3 sequence: CAWSVQIQETQYF. DNA for the CDR3: TGTGCCTGGAGTGTACAGATCCAAGAGACCCAGTACTTC.